This T cell receptor (beta chain) came from a study of cytomegalovirus exposure and HLA in healthy donors. It was with 60 Vbeta and 13 Jbeta primers that the PCR ran. This table comes from immunoSEQ multiplex PCR, and its TCRdb copy is limited to in-frame clones, with some not included. Recorded for this sample: roughly 30,000 clones. Worth noting for this clone: Its specificity is unknown.

Study-wide findings and caveats: Later analysis indicated greater clonal expansion among HLA-associated TCR beta chains than among equally common other chains. Some 17,000 TCR beta sequences were associated with HLA alleles at 0.05 false discovery rate in a later analysis. In vitro testing confirmed a few CMV-associated chains as specific for CMV antigens. In an earlier analysis, about 87% or about 30%: the productive usage of most TCR beta V segments.

The TCR was taken from a woman aged 35 to 49 in good health and CMV-seropositive. The sequencing input was PBMCs.

CDR3 residues: CAWTPFPPRSGRYNEQFF. In DNA form, the CDR3 reads TGTGCCTGGACTCCCTTCCCCCCCCGAAGCGGGAGGTACAATGAGCAGTTCTTC. V and J are TRBV30 and TRBJ2-1, with 9 bases aligning to TRBD2. Unmatched junction bases numbered 17, after V lost 4 bases and J lost 4 bases. CDR3 length equals 18 residues. Germline CDR1 is GTSNPN and CDR2 is SVGIG (reference sequence).